These 26 T cell receptor beta chains were sequenced from one sample in a study of beta chain features in type 1 diabetes. General observations from the study: Patients with Type 1 diabetes showed moderately but significantly shorter TCRB CDR3s in all four CD4+ subsets.

These TCRs' antigens remain unknown. Expressed TCRB transcripts were sequenced because the entire RNA isolate underwent reverse transcription. Sequencing was performed with immunoSEQ multiplex PCR; in TCRdb, only in-frame clones are kept and a portion is missing. The sample records over 200,000 clones, about a tenth being singletons. The material sequenced was naive CD4+ T cells from blood. The receptors were gathered from a man aged 25 to 40 with type 1 diabetes.

This clone turned up a few times. The chain recombines TRBV7-8 with TRBJ2-7, with a weak D call TRBD2 (5 bases). Germline V lookup: CDR1 SGHVS, CDR2 FQNEAQ. The V gene lost 4 bases and the J gene lost 2 bases, with 12 bases spanning the gap. CDR3 size: 14 residues. This chain's CDR3 is CASSSFSGAYEQYF. CDR3 DNA sequence: TGTGCCAGCAGCTCCTTCTCCGGGGCCTACGAGCAGTACTTC.

The rearrangement links TRBV11-2 to TRBJ2-7; perhaps TRBD1 as D (5 bases). In germline, CDR1 is SGHAT, CDR2 FQNNGV. This CDR3 has 14 amino acids. V lost 1 base and J lost 2, with 9 bases in between. The CDR3 loop reads CASSLGSGTYEQYF. Written as DNA, the CDR3 is TGTGCCAGCAGCTTAGGTTCAGGGACCTACGAGCAGTACTTC.

The gene calls are TRBV30 and TRBJ2-7; TRBD1 agrees at 9 bases. CDR1 is GTSNPN and CDR2 is SVGIG in the germline V gene (reference sequence). The CDR3 consists of 15 residues. The V and J ends lost 2 bases and 2 bases, in that order; junction bases with no gene match: 7. The CDR3 coding sequence is TGTGCCTGGAGTCGGGACAGGGTGTTTACCTACGAGCAGTACTTC. This encodes CAWSRDRVFTYEQYF.

This clone was seen a few times. J is TRBJ2-5 and V is TRBV20-1; maybe TRBD1 (6 bases). Germline V gene sequence: CDR1 DFQATT, CDR2 SNEGSKA (reference sequence). This CDR3 contains 10 residues. Trimming removed 5 bases from V and 9 bases from J, with 10 bases in between. Here the CDR3 DNA reads TGCAGTGCTCACAAGGGGGCCCAGTACTTC. Amino acids: CSAHKGAQYF.

The V and J genes are TRBV10-3 and TRBJ2-5; D might be TRBD2 (6 bases). The length of the CDR3 is 14 residues. The germline V gene encodes CDR1 ENHRY and CDR2 SYGVKD. The V gene lost 4 bases and the J gene lost 2 bases, with 11 bases spanning the gap. As DNA, the CDR3 is TGTGCCATCAGTGCTATAGCGGCTCAAGAGACCCAGTACTTC. Translating it yields CAISAIAAQETQYF.

The gene calls are TRBV30 and TRBJ1-5; a possible D gene is TRBD1 (5 bases). Trimming pared 1 base from V and 6 bases from J, leaving 10 bases between. The CDR3 spans 13 residues. Germline assignment: CDR1 GTSNPN and CDR2 SVGIG (reference sequence). Here the CDR3 reads CAWSAGLGQPQHF. The CDR3, as DNA: TGTGCCTGGAGTGCAGGGCTGGGTCAGCCCCAGCATTTT.

The genes are TRBV15 and TRBJ1-1; D unclear. V lost 8 bases and J 7 bases, leaving 17 bases between the germline ends. The V gene's germline CDR1 is LNHNV and CDR2 YYDKDF (reference sequence). CDR3 length equals 13 residues. The CDR3: CATEDRVSNEAFF. The CDR3 bases are TGTGCCACCGAAGATCGGGTTAGTAATGAAGCTTTCTTT.

The genes are TRBV19 and TRBJ1-5; D unclear. The CDR3 is 13 amino acids. V lost 0 bases, J lost 7 bases, and 7 bases lay in between. CDR1 and CDR2 (germline): LNHDA, SQIVND (reference sequence). This chain's CDR3 is CASSIDRLQPQHF. CDR3 in DNA: TGTGCCAGTAGTATAGACCGACTGCAGCCCCAGCATTTT.

This chain connects TRBV2 to TRBJ2-7; the match to TRBD1 covers 8 bases. The CDR3 has 15 residues. Germline CDR1 SNHLY, CDR2 FYNNEI. V dropped 6 bases and J dropped 4; count of bases not matched to a gene: 11. CDR3 sequence: CASRRLVDRVYEQYF. In DNA, the CDR3 is TGTGCCAGCAGGCGACTGGTGGACAGGGTTTACGAGCAGTACTTC.

The chain recombines TRBV4-1 with TRBJ2-1; TRBD1 aligns across 9 bases. Per germline, CDR1 MGHRA and CDR2 YSYEKL. With V trimmed by 6 bases and J by 9 bases, 12 bases remained unmatched. The CDR3 has 15 residues. Written as DNA, the CDR3 is TGCGCCAGCAGTCGTCCCGGGACAGGGTTAGGTGAGCAGTTCTTC. Amino acid sequence: CASSRPGTGLGEQFF.

This clone was detected a few times. This chain connects TRBV2 to TRBJ2-4; the D gene is possibly TRBD2 (5 bases). CDR3 size: 11 residues. Trimming cost V 6 bases and J 9 bases, with 9 bases left between them. Germline-derived CDR1 and CDR2 are SNHLY and FYNNEI. CDR3 loop: CASRNEGIQYF. CDR3 in DNA: TGTGCCAGCAGGAACGAGGGCATTCAGTACTTC.

J is TRBJ2-7 and V is TRBV7-9, with TRBD2 matching over 11 bases. The CDR3 has 15 amino acids. The junction had 5 bases not matched to a gene; V was cut back by 5 bases and J by 2 bases. Germline-derived CDR1 and CDR2 are SEHNR and FQNEAQ (reference sequence). The CDR3 here is CASSQGLADTYEQYF. CDR3 nucleotide sequence: TGTGCCAGCAGCCAGGGACTAGCGGACACCTACGAGCAGTACTTC.

The chain uses TRBV4-1 and TRBJ2-3; a weak D match, TRBD2 (5 bases). Between the trimmed V and J ends, which lost 1 base and 8 bases, there was a span of 16 bases. The CDR3 has 15 amino acids. Germline CDR1 and CDR2: MGHRA and YSYEKL. CDR3 sequence (DNA): TGCGCCAGCAGCCAAGTGATCCTGGGTGGAGGTACGCAGTATTTT. It yields the protein CASSQVILGGGTQYF.

The chain links TRBV5-4 to TRBJ2-1; perhaps TRBD1 as D (5 bases). The germline V and J ends were trimmed by 3 bases and 2 bases, with 12 bases remaining between them. The length of the CDR3 is 15 residues. Germline V gives CDR1 SGHNT, CDR2 YYREEE (reference sequence). CDR3 in amino acids: CASSWTLGPYNEQFF. The CDR3 bases are TGTGCCAGCAGCTGGACATTGGGGCCCTACAATGAGCAGTTCTTC.

This clone was detected a few times. The chain joins TRBV28 to TRBJ1-1, with a tentative D call TRBD1 (5 bases). Per germline, CDR1 MDHEN and CDR2 SYDVKM. V lost 6 bases, J lost 11 bases, and 16 bases lay in between. CDR3 length equals 12 residues. Written as DNA, the CDR3 is TGTGCCAGCAGCCTCTCAAGCCGGGGGGCTTTCTTT. Its protein product is CASSLSSRGAFF.

There are a few counts of this clone. V and J are TRBV18 and TRBJ1-2; TRBD1 matches at 9 bases. CDR3 length: 13 residues. V lost 3 bases and J lost 7; bases outside the gene matches: 3. Germline loops: CDR1 KGHSH, CDR2 LQKENI. CDR3 amino acids: CASSPRDRAGYTF. In DNA, the CDR3 is TGTGCCAGCTCACCTAGGGACAGGGCTGGCTACACCTTC.

DNA for the CDR3: TGTGCCAGCAGCGTACGTGTGCCGGACAGGGACAATTCACCCCTCCACTTT. Protein product: CASSVRVPDRDNSPLHF. The chain is built from TRBV7-8 and TRBJ1-6; TRBD1 matches at 8 bases. V lost 5 bases and J lost 7; bases outside the gene matches: 13. This CDR3 has 17 residues. Germline values: CDR1 SGHVS, CDR2 FQNEAQ.

The sample holds a few counts of this clone. The rearrangement joins TRBV21-1 to TRBJ1-2; the DNA was not used to check the table's D call, TRBD1. TRBV21-1 is deemed a pseudogene. The CDR3 covers 13 residues. The CDR3 coding sequence is TGTGCCAGCAGCAAGGACAGGGAGAATGGCTACACCTTC. Amino acids: CASSKDRENGYTF.

This clone appeared a single time. CDR3 nucleotides: TGTGCCTGGGGGGGACGCCTCCGCGACGTATACACCTTC. This sequence encodes CAWGGRLRDVYTF. The J gene is TRBJ1-2, the V gene TRBV2, with D possibly being TRBD1 (5 bases). This CDR3 is built from 13 residues. CDR1 SNHLY and CDR2 FYNNEI come from the germline V gene. V lost 11 bases and J lost 11, with 24 bases in between.

This clone was counted only a few times. The rearrangement uses TRBV7-9 and TRBJ2-1; D unclear. CDR3 length equals 13 residues. Per the germline V gene, CDR1 is SEHNR and CDR2 is FQNEAQ (reference sequence). The V end was cut by 2 bases, the J end by 6 bases, with 8 bases between. CDR3 DNA sequence: TGTGCCAGCAGCTTATGGGCTCCCAATGAGCAGTTCTTC. This translates into CASSLWAPNEQFF.

As regards this clone: One end of the junction is discordant with germline, which a read error may explain. The gene calls are TRBV7-7 and TRBJ2-5; TRBD2 matches 13 bases. This CDR3 comprises 15 residues. Germline V gene sequence: CDR1 SSHAT, CDR2 FNYEAQ (reference sequence). CDR3 nucleotide sequence: TGTGCTAGCAGCTCCGGACTAGCGGGGGCAGAGACCCAGTACTTC. Its translation: CASSSGLAGAETQYF.

The J gene is TRBJ1-1, the V gene TRBV15; D unresolved. This CDR3 spans 16 amino acids. From germline, CDR1 is LNHNV and CDR2 YYDKDF (reference sequence). Trimming took 0 bases from V and 2 from J, leaving 13 bases between them. The CDR3 coding sequence is TGTGCCACCAGCAGAGATGGCGGATTTCAAAACACTGAAGCTTTCTTT. Translated, it gives CATSRDGGFQNTEAFF.

This clone was seen a few times. The chain couples TRBV4-1 to TRBJ2-5, with TRBD2 identical over 9 bases. Germline lookup yields CDR1 MGHRA and CDR2 YSYEKL. Losses at the gene ends were 0 bases for V and 7 bases for J; bases not matched to a gene: 9. This CDR3 spans 16 amino acids. In nucleotides, the CDR3 is TGCGCCAGCAGCCAAGATCACGGGACTAGCCTCCGGACCCAGTACTTC. Its translation: CASSQDHGTSLRTQYF.

This chain uses TRBV29-1 with TRBJ2-6; a weak D match, TRBD1 (6 bases). The CDR3 has 14 amino acids. Germline assignment: CDR1 SQVTM and CDR2 ANQGSEA. V lost 3 bases to trimming and J lost 2 bases, with 8 bases between them. CDR3: CSVEGAPGANVLTF. The CDR3 coding sequence is TGCAGCGTTGAGGGGGCCCCTGGGGCCAACGTCCTGACTTTC.

This clone was observed a few times. This chain joins TRBV18 and TRBJ2-2, with 7 bases matching TRBD2. The germline V gene encodes CDR1 KGHSH and CDR2 LQKENI. The CDR3 spans 13 residues. Trimming at V came to 4 bases and at J to 7 bases, leaving 3 bases not matched to a gene. The CDR3 spells CASSRTSGGELFF. CDR3 DNA: TGTGCCAGCTCACGGACTAGTGGCGGGGAGCTGTTTTTT. The complete variable domain, with remaining parts taken from reference TRBV18 and TRBJ2-2, reads NAGVMQNPRHLVRRRGQEARLRCSPMKGHSHVYWYRQLPEEGLKFMVYLQKENIIDESGMPKERFSAEFPKEGPSILRIQQVVRGDSAAYFCASSRTSGGELFFGEGSRLTVL.

The chain is built from TRBV7-2 and TRBJ2-5, with TRBD2 matching over 12 bases. From germline, CDR1 is SGHTA and CDR2 FQGNSA. The CDR3 totals 14 residues. With V trimmed by 5 bases and J by 3 bases, 1 base remained unmatched. Here the CDR3 DNA reads TGTGCCAGCAGCCGGACTAGCGGGGAAGAGACCCAGTACTTC. Amino acid sequence: CASSRTSGEETQYF.